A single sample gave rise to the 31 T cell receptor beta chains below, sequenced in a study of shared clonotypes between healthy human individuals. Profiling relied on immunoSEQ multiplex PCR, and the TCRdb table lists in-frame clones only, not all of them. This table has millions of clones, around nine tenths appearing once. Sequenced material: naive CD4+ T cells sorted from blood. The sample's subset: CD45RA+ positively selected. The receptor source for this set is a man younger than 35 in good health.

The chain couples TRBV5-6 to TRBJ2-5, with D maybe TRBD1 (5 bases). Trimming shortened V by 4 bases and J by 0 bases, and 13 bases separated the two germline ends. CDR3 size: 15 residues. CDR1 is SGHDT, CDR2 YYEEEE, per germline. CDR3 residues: CASSLRVINQETQYF. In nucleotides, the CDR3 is TGTGCCAGCAGCCTCAGGGTAATCAACCAAGAGACCCAGTACTTC.

Here the CDR3 DNA reads TGTGCCAGCACAACAGGGATTGACTACGAGCAGTACTTC. It codes for CASTTGIDYEQYF. The V gene is TRBV28, the J gene TRBJ2-5; TRBD1 might be the D (6 bases). The J call may be in error: the DNA end matches TRBJ2-7 better. This CDR3 contains 13 residues. Looked up from germline, CDR1 is MDHEN and CDR2 is SYDVKM.

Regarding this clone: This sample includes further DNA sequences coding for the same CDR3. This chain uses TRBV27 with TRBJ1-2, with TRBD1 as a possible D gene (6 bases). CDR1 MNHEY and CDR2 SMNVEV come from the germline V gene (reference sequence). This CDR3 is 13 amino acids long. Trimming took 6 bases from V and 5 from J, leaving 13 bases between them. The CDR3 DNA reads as TGTGCCAGCAGCCTGGGGCAGGGGTATGGCTACACCTTC. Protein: CASSLGQGYGYTF.

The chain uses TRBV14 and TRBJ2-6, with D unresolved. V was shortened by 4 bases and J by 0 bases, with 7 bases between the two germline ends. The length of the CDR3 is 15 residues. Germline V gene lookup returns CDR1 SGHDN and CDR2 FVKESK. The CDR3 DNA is TGTGCCAGCAGCCCGTTGATCTCTGGGGCCAACGTCCTGACTTTC. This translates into CASSPLISGANVLTF.

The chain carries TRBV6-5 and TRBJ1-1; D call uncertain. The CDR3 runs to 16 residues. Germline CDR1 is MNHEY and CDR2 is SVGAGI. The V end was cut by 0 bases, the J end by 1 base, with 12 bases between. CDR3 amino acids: CASSYSLVGPNTEAFF. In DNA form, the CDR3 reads TGTGCCAGCAGTTACTCGTTGGTTGGGCCGAACACTGAAGCTTTCTTT.

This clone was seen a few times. CDR3 residues: CASISGTANTEAFF. The CDR3 DNA follows: TGCGCCAGCATTTCCGGGACAGCAAACACTGAAGCTTTCTTT. The J gene is TRBJ1-1, the V gene TRBV5-1, with 7 positions matching TRBD1. CDR1 and CDR2 from the germline V gene are SGHRS and YFSETQ. CDR3 size: 14 residues. Trimming at V came to 6 bases and at J to 2 bases, leaving 7 bases not matched to a gene.

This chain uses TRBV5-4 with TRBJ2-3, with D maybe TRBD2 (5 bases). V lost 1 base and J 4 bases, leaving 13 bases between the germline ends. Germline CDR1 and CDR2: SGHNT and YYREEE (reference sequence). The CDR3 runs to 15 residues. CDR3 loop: CASSLNSPGSDTQYF. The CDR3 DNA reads TGTGCCAGCAGCTTGAACTCCCCGGGGTCAGATACGCAGTATTTT.

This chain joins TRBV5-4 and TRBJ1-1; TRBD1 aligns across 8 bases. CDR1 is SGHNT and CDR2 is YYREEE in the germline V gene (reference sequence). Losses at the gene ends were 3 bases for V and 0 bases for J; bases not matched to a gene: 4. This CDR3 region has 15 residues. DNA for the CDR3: TGTGCCAGCAGCTCCGACAGGGGAATGAACACTGAAGCTTTCTTT. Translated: CASSSDRGMNTEAFF.

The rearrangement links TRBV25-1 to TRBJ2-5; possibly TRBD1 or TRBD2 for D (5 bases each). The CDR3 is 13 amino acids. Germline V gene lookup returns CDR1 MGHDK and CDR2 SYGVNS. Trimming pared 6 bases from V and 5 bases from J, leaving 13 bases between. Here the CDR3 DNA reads TGTGCCAGCAGGCGTGGGGGATACGAGACCCAGTACTTC. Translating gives CASRRGGYETQYF. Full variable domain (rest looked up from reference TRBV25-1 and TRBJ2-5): EADIYQTPRYLVIGTGKKITLECSQTMGHDKMYWYQQDPGMELHLIHYSYGVNSTEKGDLSSESTVSRIRTEHFPLTLESARPSHTSQYLCASRRGGYETQYFGPGTRLLVL.

This CDR3 reads CASRDSLYEQYF. The DNA of the CDR3 is TGTGCCAGCCGGGACAGCCTCTACGAGCAGTACTTC. The genes are TRBV25-1 and TRBJ2-7; TRBD1 matches at 7 bases. The germline V gene encodes CDR1 MGHDK and CDR2 SYGVNS. CDR3 length: 12 amino acids. J was trimmed by 3 bases and V by 8 bases; bases with no gene match: 4.

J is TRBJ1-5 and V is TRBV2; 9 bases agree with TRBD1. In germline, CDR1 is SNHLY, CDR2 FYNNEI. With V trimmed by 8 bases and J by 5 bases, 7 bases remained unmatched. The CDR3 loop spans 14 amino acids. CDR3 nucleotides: TGTGCCAGCCACCGGGACAGGGAGTATCAGCCCCAGCATTTT. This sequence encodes CASHRDREYQPQHF.

CDR3 bases: TGTGCCAGCAGCCCCCGGCCGGCAGGAGTAAATGAAAAACTGTTTTTT. Encoded protein: CASSPRPAGVNEKLFF. The J gene is TRBJ1-4, the V gene TRBV5-4; D remains unclear. This CDR3 is built from 16 residues. V dropped 4 bases and J dropped 5 bases, with 18 bases sitting between them. Germline V gives CDR1 SGHNT, CDR2 YYREEE (reference sequence).

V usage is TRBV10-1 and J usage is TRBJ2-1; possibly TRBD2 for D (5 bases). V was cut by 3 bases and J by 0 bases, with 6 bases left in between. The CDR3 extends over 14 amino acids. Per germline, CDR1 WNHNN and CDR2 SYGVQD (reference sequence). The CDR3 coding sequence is TGCGCCAGCAGTGAAACTAGCTCCTACAATGAGCAGTTCTTC. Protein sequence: CASSETSSYNEQFF.

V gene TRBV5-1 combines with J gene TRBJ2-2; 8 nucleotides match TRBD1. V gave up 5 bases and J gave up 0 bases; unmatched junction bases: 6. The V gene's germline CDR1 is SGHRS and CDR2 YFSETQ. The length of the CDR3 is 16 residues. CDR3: CASRPGQGANTGELFF. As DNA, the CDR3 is TGCGCCAGCAGACCCGGACAGGGCGCGAACACCGGGGAGCTGTTTTTT.

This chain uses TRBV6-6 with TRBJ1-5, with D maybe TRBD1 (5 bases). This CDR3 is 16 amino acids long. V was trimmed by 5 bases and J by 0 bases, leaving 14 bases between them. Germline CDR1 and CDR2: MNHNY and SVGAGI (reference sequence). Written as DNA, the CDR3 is TGTGCCAGCAGTACCGGGACTGTCAATAGCAATCAGCCCCAGCATTTT. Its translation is CASSTGTVNSNQPQHF.

CDR3 nucleotide sequence: TGTGCCAGCTCACCAACGGGACAGGGGGCCACCGGGGAGCTGTTTTTT. It codes for CASSPTGQGATGELFF. This rearrangement joins TRBV18 to TRBJ2-2; TRBD1 matches at 12 bases. Losses at the gene ends were 2 bases for V and 4 bases for J; bases not matched to a gene: 2. Germline lookup yields CDR1 KGHSH and CDR2 LQKENI. This CDR3 is 16 amino acids long.

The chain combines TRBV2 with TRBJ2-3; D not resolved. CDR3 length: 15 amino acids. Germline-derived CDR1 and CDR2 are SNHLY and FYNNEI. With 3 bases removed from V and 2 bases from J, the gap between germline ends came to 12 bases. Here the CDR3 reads CASSDIDLTTDTQYF. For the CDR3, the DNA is TGTGCCAGCAGTGACATCGACCTGACCACAGATACGCAGTATTTT.

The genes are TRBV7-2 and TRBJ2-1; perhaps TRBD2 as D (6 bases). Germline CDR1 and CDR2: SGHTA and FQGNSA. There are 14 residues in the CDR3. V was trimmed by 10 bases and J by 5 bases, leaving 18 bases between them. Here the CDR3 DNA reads TGTGCCACCGGCACGGCGGGATTCGACAATGAGCAGTTCTTC. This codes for CATGTAGFDNEQFF. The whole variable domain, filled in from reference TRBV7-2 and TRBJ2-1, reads GAGVSQSPSNKVTEKGKDVELRCDPISGHTALYWYRQSLGQGLEFLIYFQGNSAPDKSGLPSDRFSAERTGGSVSTLTIQRTQQEDSAVYLCATGTAGFDNEQFFGPGTRLTVL.

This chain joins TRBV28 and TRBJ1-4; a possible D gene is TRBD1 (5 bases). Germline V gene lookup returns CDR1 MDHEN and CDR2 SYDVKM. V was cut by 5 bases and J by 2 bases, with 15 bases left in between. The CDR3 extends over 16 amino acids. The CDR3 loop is CASSKGPAATNEKLFF. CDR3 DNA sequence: TGTGCCAGCAGTAAGGGGCCGGCGGCTACTAATGAAAAACTGTTTTTT. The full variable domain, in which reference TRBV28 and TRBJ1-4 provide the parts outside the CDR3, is DVKVTQSSRYLVKRTGEKVFLECVQDMDHENMFWYRQDPGLGLRLIYFSYDVKMKEKGDIPEGYSVSREKKERFSLILESASTNQTSMYLCASSKGPAATNEKLFFGSGTQLSVL.

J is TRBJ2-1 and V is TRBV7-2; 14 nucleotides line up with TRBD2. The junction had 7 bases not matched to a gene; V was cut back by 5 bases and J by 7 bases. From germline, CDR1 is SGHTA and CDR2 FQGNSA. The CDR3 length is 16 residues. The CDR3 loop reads CASSRLTSGGANEQFF. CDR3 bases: TGTGCCAGCAGCCGCTTGACTAGCGGGGGGGCAAATGAGCAGTTCTTC.

The CDR3 protein is CASSQAVGGQVETQYF. In DNA form, the CDR3 reads TGCGCCAGCAGCCAAGCGGTCGGTGGACAGGTAGAGACCCAGTACTTC. The rearrangement uses TRBV4-1 and TRBJ2-5, with 7 nucleotides matching TRBD1. CDR3 length equals 16 residues. Per the germline V gene, CDR1 is MGHRA and CDR2 is YSYEKL. V dropped 1 base and J dropped 4; count of bases not matched to a gene: 9.

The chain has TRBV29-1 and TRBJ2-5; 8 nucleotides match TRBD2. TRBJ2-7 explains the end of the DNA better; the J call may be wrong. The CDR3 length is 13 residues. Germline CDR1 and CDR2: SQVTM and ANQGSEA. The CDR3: CSVAPRGGSEQYF. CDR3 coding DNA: TGCAGCGTTGCCCCACGGGGGGGGAGCGAGCAGTACTTC.

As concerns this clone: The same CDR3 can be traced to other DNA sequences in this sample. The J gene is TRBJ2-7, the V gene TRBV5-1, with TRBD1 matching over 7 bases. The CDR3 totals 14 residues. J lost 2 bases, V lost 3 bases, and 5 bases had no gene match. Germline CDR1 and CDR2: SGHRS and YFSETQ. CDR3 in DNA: TGCGCCAGCAGCTCCTGGACAGGAGCCTACGAGCAGTACTTC. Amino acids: CASSSWTGAYEQYF.

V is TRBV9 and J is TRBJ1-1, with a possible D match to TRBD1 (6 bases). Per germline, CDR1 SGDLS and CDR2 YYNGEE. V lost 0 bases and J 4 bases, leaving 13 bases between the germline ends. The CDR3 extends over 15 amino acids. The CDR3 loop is CASSVDDRRGTEAFF. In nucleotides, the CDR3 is TGTGCCAGCAGCGTAGACGACAGGCGCGGCACTGAAGCTTTCTTT. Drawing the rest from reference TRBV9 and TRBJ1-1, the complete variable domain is DSGVTQTPKHLITATGQRVTLRCSPRSGDLSVYWYQQSLDQGLQFLIQYYNGEERAKGNILERFSAQQFPDLHSELNLSSLELGDSALYFCASSVDDRRGTEAFFGQGTRLTVV.

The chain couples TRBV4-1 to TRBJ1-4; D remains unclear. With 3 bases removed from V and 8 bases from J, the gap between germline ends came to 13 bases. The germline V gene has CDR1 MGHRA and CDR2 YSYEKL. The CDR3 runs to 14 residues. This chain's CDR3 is CASSHRGRLEKLFF. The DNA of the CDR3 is TGCGCCAGCAGCCATCGCGGACGCCTCGAAAAACTGTTTTTT.

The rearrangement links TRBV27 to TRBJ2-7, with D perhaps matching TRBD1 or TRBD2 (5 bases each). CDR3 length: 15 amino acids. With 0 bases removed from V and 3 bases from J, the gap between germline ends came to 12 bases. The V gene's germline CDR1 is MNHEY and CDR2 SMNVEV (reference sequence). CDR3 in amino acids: CASSLSPTRGYEQYF. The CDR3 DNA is TGTGCCAGCAGTTTATCCCCGACGAGGGGCTACGAGCAGTACTTC.

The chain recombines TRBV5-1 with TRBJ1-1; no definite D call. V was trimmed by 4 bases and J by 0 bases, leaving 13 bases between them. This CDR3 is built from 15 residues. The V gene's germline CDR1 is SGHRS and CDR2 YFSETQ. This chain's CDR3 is CASSLTNGVNTEAFF. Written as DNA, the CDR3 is TGCGCCAGCAGCCTAACCAATGGGGTGAACACTGAAGCTTTCTTT. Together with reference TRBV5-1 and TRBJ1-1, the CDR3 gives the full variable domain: KAGVTQTPRYLIKTRGQQVTLSCSPISGHRSVSWYQQTPGQGLQFLFEYFSETQRNKGNFPGRFSGRQFSNSRSEMNVSTLELGDSALYLCASSLTNGVNTEAFFGQGTRLTVV.

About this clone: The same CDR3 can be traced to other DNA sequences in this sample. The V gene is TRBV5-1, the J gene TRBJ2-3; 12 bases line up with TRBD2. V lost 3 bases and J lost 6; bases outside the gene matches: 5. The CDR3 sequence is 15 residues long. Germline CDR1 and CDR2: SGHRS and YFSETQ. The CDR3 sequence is CASSSLAGGTDTQYF. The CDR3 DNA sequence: TGCGCCAGCAGCTCCCTAGCGGGGGGGACGGATACGCAGTATTTT.

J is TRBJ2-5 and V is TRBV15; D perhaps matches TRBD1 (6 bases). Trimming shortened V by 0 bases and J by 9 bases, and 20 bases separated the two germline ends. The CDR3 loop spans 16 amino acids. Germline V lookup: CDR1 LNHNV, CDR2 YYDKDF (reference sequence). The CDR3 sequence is CATSRDPGHFSGAQYF. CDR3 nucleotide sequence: TGTGCCACCAGCAGAGATCCGGGACATTTCTCCGGGGCCCAGTACTTC.

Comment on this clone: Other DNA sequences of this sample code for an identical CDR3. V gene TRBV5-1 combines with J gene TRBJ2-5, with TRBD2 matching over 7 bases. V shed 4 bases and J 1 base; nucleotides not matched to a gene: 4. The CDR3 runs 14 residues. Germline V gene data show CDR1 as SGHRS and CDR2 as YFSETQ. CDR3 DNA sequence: TGCGCCAGCAGCCCGGGGGGACCCCAAGAGACCCAGTACTTC. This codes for CASSPGGPQETQYF.

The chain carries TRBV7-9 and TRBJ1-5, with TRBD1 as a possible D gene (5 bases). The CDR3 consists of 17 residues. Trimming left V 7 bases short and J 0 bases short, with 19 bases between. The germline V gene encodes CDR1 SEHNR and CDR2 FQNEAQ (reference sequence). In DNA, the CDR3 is TGTGCCAGCATGGGGTCCGGGGGGACCTCTAGCAATCAGCCCCAGCATTTT. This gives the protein CASMGSGGTSSNQPQHF.